This T cell receptor beta chain was recovered during a study of spatial heterogeneity in lung cancer. Study-level background: There were, on average, more than 8.5 raw-read appearances for each unique TCR and UMI combination. Study findings and constraints: Blood carried ubiquitous expanded tumor TCRs more at resection than follow-up.

Germline V lookup: CDR1 LGHDT, CDR2 YNNKEL (reference sequence). V lost 1 base to trimming and J lost 7 bases, with 8 bases between them. The CDR3 extends over 13 amino acids. The time point was: sample taken at primary tumor resection. Unsorted whole RNA of tumor, nontumor lung or frozen PBMC was sequenced. Untreated early-stage non-small cell lung cancer patients, over 55 in total, were the donors. This clonotype was seen ten or more times. Its antigen is currently unknown. Individual TCR cDNA molecules each bore their own unique molecular identifier. TCRdb redid the calling of the 5' RACE reads with MiXCR, one entry per CDR3 protein. This table holds about 40,000 distinct CDR3 sequences, 4% to 6% found once.

The genes are TRBV3-1 and TRBJ1-5; D unresolved. Sequencing was performed on PBMCs, taken at surgery. This receptor was taken from a female donor with early-stage non-small cell lung cancer. This chain's CDR3 is CASSQGARQPQHF. The CDR3 nucleotides are TGTGCCAGCAGCCAAGGGGCCAGACAGCCCCAGCATTTT. Variable domain in full (rest from reference TRBV3-1 and TRBJ1-5): DTAVSQTPKYLVTQMGNDKSIKCEQNLGHDTMYWYKQDSKKFLKIMFSYNNKELIINETVPNRFSPKSPDKAHLNLHINSLELGDSAVYFCASSQGARQPQHFGDGTRLSIL.